This T cell receptor beta chain was observed in a study of blood T cell repertoires in COVID-19. Study in general: Samples taken during acute and convalescent COVID-19 were collected in the United States, Italy and Spain. In each case, the material was cDNA or gDNA derived from T cells, B-cell-depleted T cells, or PBMCs.

Germline V gives CDR1 SGHRS, CDR2 YFSETQ. This CDR3 contains 14 residues. The V end was cut by 2 bases, the J end by 3 bases, with 9 bases between. In the authors' methods: From reference gene primer amplification, estimates of nucleated cell counts were derived. TCRdb's copy holds only in-frame clones and misses some; the assay was immunoSEQ multiplex PCR. Clone size and the V and J calls come from that table; the DNA yielded D and trimming. The sample lists a few hundred thousand clones, about 87% seen once, with roughly 2% in the top ten. In assigning cohorts, the study relied on participant-reported clinical history.

The sequenced sample consisted of PBMCs or T cells enriched from blood (not recorded which). The sequence derives from a middle-aged man in a cohort exposed to, infected with or recovered from COVID-19 (not recorded which). The V and J genes are TRBV5-1 and TRBJ1-3; D gene ambiguous. CDR3 in DNA: TGCGCCAGCAGCTTCGGGGATATTGGAAACACCATATATTTT. Encoded protein: CASSFGDIGNTIYF.